This T cell receptor beta chain stems from a study of T cells in Graves' hyperthyroidism and ophthalmopathy (dated by TCRdb to 2018 to 2020). The study in broad terms: Peripheral blood was sampled at the time of initial diagnosis, prior to any treatment. After blood sampling, hyperthyroidism patients were treated with methimazole at a starting dose of 30 mg daily, and ophthalmopathy patients were treated with high-dose intravenous methylprednisolone. The 100 discovery patients were randomly split 7:3 into training and test sets. In about 6 Graves' hyperthyroidism patients, the study also compared T-cell repertoires from thyroid tissue with T-cell repertoires from blood. Whether ophthalmopathy could be predicted prospectively was tested in an independent validation cohort made up of under 20 hyperthyroidism patients plus 17 patients who later progressed to ophthalmopathy. To identify TCR V-J signatures that set the groups apart, the researchers used a discovery cohort of more than 95 patients, made up of 40 to 45 with Graves' ophthalmopathy and 57 with stable Graves' hyperthyroidism. According to the paper, TCR Vbeta CDR3 sequencing was carried out on roughly 130 peripheral blood samples, which came from some 41 ophthalmopathy, under 80 hyperthyroidism and some 17 progressor patients.

The germline V gene sets CDR1 to SGHRS and CDR2 to YFSETQ. V is pared back by 5 bases and J by 8 bases, with 10 bases lying between the germline termini. From the cysteine up to the phenylalanine, the CDR3 has a length of 11 residues. The retained sequence is limited to the CDR3, 33 bases, with the frame set at the first base. Ophthalmopathy patients had moderately to severely active disease, with a Clinical Activity Score of 3 or more, a NOSPECS grade of 4 or more, and a disease duration of less than 3 months. The study excluded patients with uncontrolled infections, other autoimmune diseases, pregnancy or lactation. Diagnoses relied on clinical symptoms, serum thyroxine and TRAb, thyroid ultrasound and orbital computed tomography. Ficoll-Paque density gradient centrifugation was used to isolate PBMCs from 8 to 10 ml of fresh peripheral blood. Trizol reagent was used to extract total RNA, and RNA quality was then checked on an Agilent 2100 Bioanalyzer.

This clonotype was observed many times. Its specific antigen is unknown. Within one base of it there is no much larger clone, and no base qualities were kept. The TCR beta CDR3 regions were amplified from the RNA transcripts. For the first round of RT-PCR on the TCR CDR3, the HTBI primer set was used together with the Qiagen OneStep RT-PCR kit. The libraries were constructed in a second round of multiplex PCR and then size-selected and purified. Paired-end sequencing of the libraries was performed with 100 bp reads on an Illumina HiSeq2000. The original pipeline was this. Raw data were processed with SOAPnuke, discarding reads with adapters, uncalled bases, mean Phred below 15, or no exact constant-primer or identifier match. High-quality paired reads were merged with COPE v1.2.5, and unique nucleotide sequences were defined as clonotypes. Clonotypes were aligned to IMGT TRBV, TRBD and TRBJ reference segments using MiTCR v1.1. The analysis included only V-J combinations with a frequency above 0.0001, which together covered approximately 99% of the repertoires. A TCS score was defined as the ratio of F50 (clonal expansion) to E x V (chaos), with BLOSUM62-based TCRdist applied between CDR3 peptides within each V-J. Welch's t-statistics and random forest reduced 450 to 600 V-J features to roughly 13, which were used in a naive Bayes classifier (R e1071). In-frame beta chains were kept once TCRdb had trimmed the public reads at Q25 with fastp and called clones with MiXCR. Merged by CDR3 protein, the rows form single entries marked with the most common genes and DNA. These V and J calls originate from TCRdb's pipeline instead of the authors' own analysis. The sample profile shows 400,000 to 550,000 distinct CDR3 sequences; approximately 25% of them were found once. Around 11% of the sample is taken by the ten largest.

Study-wide conclusions, independent of this receptor: Sample size was not statistically predetermined, and investigators were not blinded to group allocation. Blood samples also contained most of the expanded thyroid clonotypes (frequency above 0.001), which suggests that blood repertoires may reflect thyroid immune responses. In validation, progression to ophthalmopathy was predicted by the model with 65% to 71% sensitivity and 72% to 85% specificity, a median of 6.5 months before onset. In cross-validation, a model built on a 13 V-J signature told ophthalmopathy apart from stable hyperthyroidism with 85% to 90% sensitivity and roughly 83% specificity, and in testing the same model reached 80%/75%.

The V and J segments used are TRBV5-1 and TRBJ1-1; no D segment can be confidently identified. Sequencing used blood. This clonotype was sampled from a woman younger than 45 with Graves' ophthalmopathy. The CDR3 reads CASSSNVEAFF. The DNA is TGCGCCAGCAGTTCGAATGTGGAAGCTTTCTTT.